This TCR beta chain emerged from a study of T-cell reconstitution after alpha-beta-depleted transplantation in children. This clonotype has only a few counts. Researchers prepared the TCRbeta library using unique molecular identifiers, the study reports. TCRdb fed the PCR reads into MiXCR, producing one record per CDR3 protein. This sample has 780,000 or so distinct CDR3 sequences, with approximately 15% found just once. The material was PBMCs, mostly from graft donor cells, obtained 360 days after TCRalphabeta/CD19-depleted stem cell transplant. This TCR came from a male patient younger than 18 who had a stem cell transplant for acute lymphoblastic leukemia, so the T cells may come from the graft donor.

CDR3 DNA sequence: TGTGCCAGCAGCTTAGCGCTAAGGAACAGGGGCTGGAGTGAAAAACTGTTTTTT. Translating it yields CASSLALRNRGWSEKLFF. The chain recombines TRBV7-6 with TRBJ1-4; 7 nucleotides agree with TRBD1. CDR3 length: 18 residues. Trimming took 0 bases from V and 7 from J; bases not matched to a gene: 14. CDR1 is SGHVS and CDR2 is FNYEAQ in the germline V gene.